This T cell receptor (beta chain) was identified during a study of neurological immune-mediated disorders. Study-level findings and limits: The multiple sclerosis repertoire cluster was associated with no clinical or MRI feature. The absence of any CDR3 amino acid sequence shared by expanded clones across subjects suggests that repertoires were private in all groups. One related-CDR3 cluster, which may be a signature, held the repertoires of 18 of 34 multiple sclerosis patients after phylogenetic grouping.

MiXCR, run by TCRdb on the 5' RACE reads, gives a single entry per CDR3 protein. Of over 75,000 distinct CDR3 sequences listed, 5.5% to 6.5% were seen once; the top ten hold roughly 7.3%. This clonotype has at least ten counts. Antigen unknown. Documented time point: longitudinal time-point 2. Unsorted libraries were generated from 2 million PBMCs held at -80 degrees C. The receptor's source is a woman in her sixties or seventies with multiple sclerosis. Sequencing used PBMCs.

CDR3 coding DNA: TGTGCCAGCAGCCAAGCTGGGGAGACCCAGTACTTC. Translated, it gives CASSQAGETQYF. The rearrangement uses TRBV14 and TRBJ2-5; no firm D call. Per germline, CDR1 SGHDN and CDR2 FVKESK. This CDR3 is 12 amino acids long. The V end was cut by 1 base, the J end by 5 bases, with 5 bases between.